These 8 T cell receptor beta chains came from one sample sequenced in a study of blood T cell repertoires in COVID-19. Sequencing used immunoSEQ multiplex PCR; TCRdb keeps in-frame clones, though not all of them. The sample holds approximately 72,000 clones; over 75% are singletons and the top ten take 20% to 25%. The specimen was peripheral blood. The origin of the receptors is a man between 50 and 59 years old with acute or convalescent COVID-19.

This clone was picked up many times. CDR3 DNA: TGTGCCAGTAGTATAGATCTACAGACTAGTTCACCCCTCCACTTT. It is translated as CASSIDLQTSSPLHF. The rearrangement joins TRBV19 to TRBJ1-6; D is unresolved. CDR3 length: 15 residues. Germline CDR1 LNHDA, CDR2 SQIVND (reference sequence). V was shortened by 0 bases and J by 9 bases, with 12 bases between the two germline ends.

CDR3 loop: CASSLAGGGRGEQFF. The CDR3 DNA is TGCGCCAGCAGCTTGGCCGGGGGGGGGCGCGGTGAGCAGTTCTTC. The V and J genes are TRBV5-1 and TRBJ2-1; TRBD2 matches at 8 bases. Germline values: CDR1 SGHRS, CDR2 YFSETQ. Trimming at V came to 0 bases and at J to 9 bases, leaving 8 bases not matched to a gene. The length of the CDR3 is 15 residues.

The rearrangement joins TRBV7-6 to TRBJ1-3, with a possible D match to TRBD1 (5 bases). V lost 5 bases and J 0 bases, leaving 23 bases between the germline ends. The CDR3 is 19 amino acids. CDR1 is SGHVS, CDR2 FNYEAQ, per germline. CDR3 protein: CASSPLTPDGGNSGNTIYF. CDR3 bases: TGTGCCAGCAGCCCCCTGACCCCGGACGGGGGGAACTCTGGAAACACCATATATTTT.

This clone showed up just once. The rearrangement links TRBV15 to TRBJ2-3; TRBD1 matches 10 bases. The CDR3 contains 17 residues. Trimming took 1 base from V and 4 from J; bases not matched to a gene: 8. CDR1 is LNHNV, CDR2 YYDKDF, per germline (reference sequence). Here the CDR3 DNA reads TGTGCCACCAGCAGAGGCGAGGACAGGGGGGGTGCAGATACGCAGTATTTT. Its protein product is CATSRGEDRGGADTQYF. Full variable domain (remainder filled in from reference TRBV15 and TRBJ2-3): DAMVIQNPRYQVTQFGKPVTLSCSQTLNHNVMYWYQQKSSQAPKLLFHYYDKDFNNEADTPDNFQSRRPNTSFCFLDIRSPGLGDTAMYLCATSRGEDRGGADTQYFGPGTRLTVL.

This clone was seen only once. The genes are TRBV5-6 and TRBJ1-1, with a tentative D call TRBD1 (6 bases). The length of the CDR3 is 16 residues. Trimming shortened V by 4 bases and J by 4 bases, and 20 bases separated the two germline ends. Germline V gives CDR1 SGHDT, CDR2 YYEEEE. The CDR3: CASSPTGQGSTTEAFF. CDR3 bases: TGTGCCAGCAGCCCCACGGGGCAGGGGTCAACCACTGAAGCTTTCTTT.

The V and J genes are TRBV7-2 and TRBJ1-1, with D perhaps matching TRBD1 (5 bases). Germline CDR1 SGHTA, CDR2 FQGNSA. The CDR3 is made up of 14 amino acids. Between the trimmed V and J ends, which lost 5 bases and 2 bases, there was a span of 12 bases. This CDR3 reads CASSPRAPNTEAFF. CDR3 bases: TGTGCCAGCAGCCCCAGGGCCCCTAACACTGAAGCTTTCTTT.

This chain links TRBV24-1 with TRBJ2-3; D not resolved. This CDR3 has 14 residues. Trimming took off 5 bases at V and 1 base at J, with 9 bases between the two ends. Germline lookup yields CDR1 KGHDR and CDR2 SFDVKD. The DNA for the CDR3 is TGTGCCACCAGTGGCCTAGAGGGCACAGATACGCAGTATTTT. It encodes CATSGLEGTDTQYF.

The chain's CDR3 is CASSKISEQYV. CDR3 bases: TGTGCCAGCAGCAAAATATCCGAGCAGTACGTC. This chain joins TRBV21-1 and TRBJ2-7; the DNA was not used to check the table's D call, TRBD2. TRBV21-1 is a known pseudogene. The CDR3 is made up of 11 amino acids.